This T cell receptor beta chain was captured by sequencing in a study of OX40 agonist ivuxolimab in advanced cancers. Overall study findings and caveats: With doses of 0.1-3.0 mg/kg, partial responders showed among the lowest clonal expansion.

V lost 1 base, J lost 10 bases, and 9 bases lay in between. The V gene's germline CDR1 is SGDLS and CDR2 YYNGEE. The CDR3 is 12 residues long. Sequenced by immunoSEQ multiplex PCR; TCRdb stores in-frame clones only, minus some. The sample lists about 41,000 clones, more than 80% occurring once. The cohort excluded patients with autoimmune disease history or systemic immunosuppression. As concerns this clone: Its antigen is not identified.

This receptor was taken from an adult with an advanced solid tumor such as melanoma, head and neck, liver or kidney cancer. This chain joins TRBV9 and TRBJ2-1; D not resolved. The specimen was CD4+ or CD8+ T cells sorted from blood, collected in a trial of the OX40 agonist ivuxolimab. In DNA form, the CDR3 reads TGTGCCAGCAGCGTAAGTTTCGGGGAGCAGTTCTTC. It encodes CASSVSFGEQFF.